A selection of T cell receptor beta chains follows, all from one sample in a study of cytomegalovirus exposure and HLA in healthy donors. Assay used: immunoSEQ multiplex PCR; TCRdb lists only in-frame clones, some missing. Altogether about 220,000 clones are present, 65% to 75% being singletons, with the ten largest covering 1.8%. The sample comprised PBMCs. All receptors derive from a woman in her thirties in good health and CMV-seronegative. CDR3s include the opening cysteine and the closing phenylalanine or tryptophan. The D gene is left open where the match is weak. Clone size, where shown, is once, few, many, or a class for clones that have expanded.

>TRBD2|once|TRBV5-1|TRBJ2-1
TGCGCCAGCAGCTCAGGGACTAGCGGGAGGGCTTATGAGCAGTTCTTC
CASSSGTSGRAYEQFF
>TRBD1|few|TRBV7-3|TRBJ2-1
TGTGCCAGCAGCCCTGACAGGGGGCGAAAGTTCTTC
CASSPDRGRKFF
>.|once|TRBV6-1|TRBJ1-1
TGTGCCAGCAGTGAATTCGGCAGGGTGAACACTGAAGCTTTCTTT
CASSEFGRVNTEAFF
>.|once|TRBV5-4|TRBJ2-7
TGTGCCAGCAGCTCTAATTACGAGCAGTACTTC
CASSSNYEQYF
>.|.|TRBV19|TRBJ1-2
TGTGCCAGTTTTACAGGGTTTCGGGGCTACACCTTC
CASFTGFRGYTF
>TRBD1|.|TRBV14|TRBJ1-2
TGTGCCAGCAGCCCGGGACAGGGGGTCTATGGCTACACCTTC
CASSPGQGVYGYTF
>.|.|TRBV30|TRBJ1-4
TGTGCCTGGACCGAACAGGCACTTAATGAAAAACTGTTTTTT
CAWTEQALNEKLFF
>.|.|TRBV18|TRBJ2-5
TGTGCCAGCTCACCGGCGACGGGGGTAGGTGAGACCCAGTACTTC
CASSPATGVGETQYF
>.|.|TRBV2|TRBJ1-2
TGTGCCAGCAGCACAGGGAACTATGGCTACACCTTC
CASSTGNYGYTF
>TRBD1|.|TRBV5-1|TRBJ2-7
TGCGCCAGCAGCTGGGACAGAGGAAACTACGAGCAGTACTTC
CASSWDRGNYEQYF
>.|few|TRBV4-1|TRBJ2-2
TGCGCCAGCAGCCACGGTAGCGGTAACACCGGGGAGCTGTTTTTT
CASSHGSGNTGELFF
>TRBD1|few|TRBV19|TRBJ1-6
TGTGCCAGTAGCCCCCAAACAGGGGGCCAGTCACCCCTCCACTTT
CASSPQTGGQSPLHF
>TRBD1|.|TRBV11-3|TRBJ1-1
TGTGCCAGCAGCTTAGGACCGGGACAGGGATTGAACACTGAAGCTTTCTTT
CASSLGPGQGLNTEAFF
>.|few|TRBV30|TRBJ2-1
TGTGCCTGGCGACTCAGGGGTGTAAAGGGCAATGAGCAGTTCTTC
CAWRLRGVKGNEQFF
>TRBD2|.|TRBV6-5|TRBJ2-2
TGTGCCGTGGGGGAACTAGCGGTAAACACCGGGGAGCTGTTTTTT
CAVGELAVNTGELFF
>TRBD1|.|TRBV6-5|TRBJ1-2
TGTGCCAGCAGTTACTCCGGGACAGGGGGCGTCGGCTACACCTTC
CASSYSGTGGVGYTF
>TRBD2|few|TRBV14|TRBJ2-7
TGTGCCAGCAGCCAGCGGGGGACTGGCTACGAGCAGTACTTC
CASSQRGTGYEQYF
>TRBD2|few|TRBV7-3|TRBJ2-5
TGTGCCAGCAGCAAAGGACTAGCGGGGGAGACCCAGTACTTC
CASSKGLAGETQYF
>TRBD2|.|TRBV5-1|TRBJ2-1
TGCGCCAGCAGCTTAGGACTAGCGGGAGTTGAGCAGTTCTTC
CASSLGLAGVEQFF
>.|.|TRBV5-4|TRBJ2-1
TGTGCCAGCAGCCCCGGGGGGCGCAGGGAAGGGGACAATGAGCAGTTCTTC
CASSPGGRREGDNEQFF
>.|.|TRBV5-1|TRBJ2-1
TGCGCCAGCAGCTTCCTATCTTCCTACAATGAGCAGTTCTTC
CASSFLSSYNEQFF
>.|.|TRBV5-5|TRBJ2-3
TGTGCCAGCAGCTTTGGGACTGATTTTATTATGGATACGCAGTATTTT
CASSFGTDFIMDTQYF
>.|.|TRBV7-8|TRBJ2-3
TGTGCCAGCAGCCCCGGACAGACCACAGATACGCAGTATTTT
CASSPGQTTDTQYF
>.|.|TRBV30|TRBJ2-7
TGTGCCTGGAGGGGAGCTTACGAGCAGTACTTC
CAWRGAYEQYF
>TRBD1|.|TRBV29-1|TRBJ1-2
TGCAGCGTTGAACCACAGGGGTCTGGCTACACCTTC
CSVEPQGSGYTF
>TRBD1|.|TRBV6-1|TRBJ2-4
TGTGCCAGTCCGGGACAGGCCTACTTC
CASPGQAYF
>.|.|TRBV11-1|TRBJ2-2
TGTGCCAGCAGCCGACTAGGCGGCGGGGAGCTGTTTTTT
CASSRLGGGELFF
>.|once|TRBV10-3|TRBJ2-7
TGTGCCATCAGTGTCGAGACAACCATAGGCGAGCAGTACTTC
CAISVETTIGEQYF
>.|.|TRBV11-2|TRBJ2-1
TGTGCCAGCAGCTTAGACCTCCTACCGAATGAGCAGTTCTTC
CASSLDLLPNEQFF
>TRBD2|.|TRBV7-9|TRBJ2-5
TGTTCCAGCAGCACCCTAGCGGGGGGACTGGAGACCCAGTACTTC
CSSSTLAGGLETQYF
>.|.|TRBV7-9|TRBJ2-5
TGTTCCTGCAGCTCCCAGCGCCCCGGCCAAGAGACCCAGTACTTC
CSCSSQRPGQETQYF